This T cell receptor beta chain originates from a study of OX40 agonist ivuxolimab in advanced cancers. Study as a whole: Participants averaged roughly 60 years of age (range roughly 23 to 90) and were 82.7% male. General study results and limits: Relative to CD4+, CD8+ T cells held more expanded clones on average.

V was clipped by 5 bases and J by 1 base, with 12 bases between them. The CDR3 covers 14 residues. In germline, CDR1 is SGDLS, CDR2 YYNGEE. Patients were excluded for autoimmune disease history or systemic immunosuppression. Peripheral blood came from all dose cohorts at three timepoints. Regarding this clone: Its target is unknown.

Profiled with immunoSEQ multiplex PCR; TCRdb holds only in-frame clones, not every one. The data show about 61,000 clones, roughly 87% seen once. This rearrangement joins TRBV9 to TRBJ1-1; D is unclear. The sequence came from an adult with an advanced solid tumor such as melanoma, head and neck, liver or kidney cancer. Material: CD4+ or CD8+ T cells sorted from blood, obtained in a trial of the OX40 agonist ivuxolimab. CDR3 DNA: TGTGCCAGCAGTTTCCTCCAGAAGAACACTGAAGCTTTCTTT. Translating gives CASSFLQKNTEAFF.